This T cell receptor beta chain was recorded in a study of CXCR3-negative and CXCR3-positive naive CD8 T cells. Study-wide findings and caveats: Memory cells diverged, while naive CXCR3-positive and CXCR3-negative cells had similar TRBV-TRBJ usage. Naive subsets were similarly diverse, while memory CD8+ repertoires were much less diverse. With surface CD5 comparable between naive subsets, TCR strength was estimated using properties derived from the TRB CDR3.

This CDR3 spans 13 amino acids. The germline V gene has CDR1 KGHDR and CDR2 SFDVKD. Sorting was done in triplicate for each CD8+ T cell subset (about 330,000 cells each). Through 5' RACE with UMI labels, the TRB cDNA libraries were prepared. One entry per CDR3 protein, without DNA, is what TCRdb gives after re-calling the 5' RACE reads. Across 20,000 to 25,000 distinct CDR3 sequences, the top ten clones capture over 15% of the sample. Points on this clonotype: Its antigen is as yet unknown.

This rearrangement joins TRBV24-1 to TRBJ2-4; no DNA is available, so the TRBD1 call from TCRdb remains unchecked. The TCR was taken from a human donor in good health. Some clones in this sample may be carry-over from other donors' samples. The sequencing sample was made of memory CD8+ T cells from blood. CDR3: CATGAFGENIQYF.